This TCR beta chain comes out of a study of blood T cells in healthy people across ages. In germline, CDR1 is SGHAT, CDR2 FQNNGV. CDR3 size: 12 residues. Primed by a sample-barcoded 5' primer and a J-beta primer mix, a second PCR proceeded for about 7 to 11 cycles. MiXCR, run by TCRdb on the 5' RACE reads, gives a single entry per CDR3 protein. The sample shows about 830,000 distinct CDR3 sequences, 58% of them seen only once. This clonotype came up a few times. An end of the junction does not agree with germline; a read error may underlie this. The TCR originated in a young man in good health. Input material: blood. The rearrangement uses TRBV11-2 and TRBJ1-5; no reliable D call. The CDR3 bases are TGTGCTAGCAGCTCCGACAATCAGCCCCAGCATTTT. Amino acids: CASSSDNQPQHF.